The clone carrying this TCR beta chain was detected only a few times. TCRdb ran MiXCR on the 5' RACE reads and lists one entry per CDR3 protein. The repertoire holds about 54,000 distinct CDR3 sequences, about 15% seen once, with 2% to 2.5% in the top ten. Germline lookup yields CDR1 KGHSH and CDR2 LQKENI. Trimming left V 3 bases short and J 2 bases short, with 14 bases between. There are 15 residues in the CDR3. Material for sequencing was naive CD4+ T cells sorted from blood. Subset denoted: naive CD4+ T cells, CD4+CD45RA+CD25-. The chain carries TRBV18 and TRBJ2-7; D ambiguous. This sequence was found in a female donor with breast cancer. The CDR3 region has the DNA TGTGCCAGCTCACCGATAGGCAGAACTCCCTACGAGCAGTACTTC. Translation: CASSPIGRTPYEQYF.